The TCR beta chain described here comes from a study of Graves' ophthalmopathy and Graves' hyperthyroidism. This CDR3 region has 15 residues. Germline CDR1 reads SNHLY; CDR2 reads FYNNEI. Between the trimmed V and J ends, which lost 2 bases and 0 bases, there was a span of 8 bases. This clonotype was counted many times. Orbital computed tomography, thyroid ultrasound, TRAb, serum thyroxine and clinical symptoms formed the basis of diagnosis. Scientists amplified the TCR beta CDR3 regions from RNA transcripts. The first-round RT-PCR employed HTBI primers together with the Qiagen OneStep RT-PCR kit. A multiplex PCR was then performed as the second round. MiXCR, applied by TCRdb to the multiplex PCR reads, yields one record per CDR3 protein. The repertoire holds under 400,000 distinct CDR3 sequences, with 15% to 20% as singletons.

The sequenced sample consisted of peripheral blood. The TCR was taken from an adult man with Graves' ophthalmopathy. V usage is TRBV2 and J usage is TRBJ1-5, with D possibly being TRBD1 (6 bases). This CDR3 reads CASSEYRASNQPQHF. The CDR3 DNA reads TGTGCCAGCAGTGAATACAGGGCTAGCAATCAGCCCCAGCATTTT.